This T cell receptor beta chain was captured in a study of T cells in Graves' hyperthyroidism and ophthalmopathy. The CDR3 is 15 residues long. The junction had 8 bases not matched to a gene; V was cut back by 5 bases and J by 0 bases. Germline loops: CDR1 DFQATT, CDR2 SNEGSKA (reference sequence). RNA transcripts provided the source from which TCR beta CDR3 regions were amplified. The primer set for the first-round RT-PCR of the TCR CDR3 was HTBI. MiXCR, applied by TCRdb to the multiplex PCR reads, yields one record per CDR3 protein. Among a few hundred thousand distinct CDR3 sequences listed, approximately 14% were seen once.

This rearrangement joins TRBV20-1 to TRBJ2-3; 7 nucleotides agree with TRBD1. The receptor's source is a woman between 18 and 29 years old with Graves' hyperthyroidism. The sample was blood. CDR3 loop: CSASISTGSTDTQYF. DNA for the CDR3: TGCAGTGCTTCGATTTCGACAGGGAGCACAGATACGCAGTATTTT.